This is a list of T cell receptor beta chains from one sample in a study of cytomegalovirus exposure and HLA in healthy donors. Some clones are missing from TCRdb's copy, which holds only in-frame ones; the method was immunoSEQ multiplex PCR. The table lists around 140,000 clones, about three quarters of them singletons. Sequenced sample: PBMCs. These receptors came from a woman between 18 and 29 years old in good health and CMV-seronegative. Both conserved end residues are part of each CDR3. The D gene is left open where the match is weak. Rows give clone size only sometimes, using once, few, many, or a class for an expanded clone.

>.|TRBV6-5|TRBD1|TRBJ1-4
TGTGCCAGCAGTTCATCAGGGGGCGCCGGTGAAAAACTGTTTTTT
CASSSSGGAGEKLFF
>.|TRBV30|.|TRBJ1-3
TGTGCCTGGAGCTTAGCAGGGGCGACCTCTGGAAACACCATATATTTT
CAWSLAGATSGNTIYF
>.|TRBV4-1|TRBD2|TRBJ2-1
TGCGCCAGCAGCCAGAAGGGGACTAGCGGGAGGGGGAATGAGCAGTTCTTC
CASSQKGTSGRGNEQFF
>.|TRBV11-3|TRBD1|TRBJ1-1
TGTGCCAGCAGCTTAGGGACAGGGGGAGCTGAAGCTTTCTTT
CASSLGTGGAEAFF
>.|TRBV5-6|TRBD2|TRBJ2-3
TGTGCCAGCAGCTTGGGACTAGCGGGAGGGAGTGATACGCAGTATTTT
CASSLGLAGGSDTQYF
>.|TRBV5-4|TRBD2|TRBJ2-7
TGTGCCAGCAGCTATCGGACTAGCGGCGCCTACGAGCAGTACTTC
CASSYRTSGAYEQYF
>.|TRBV27|.|TRBJ2-7
TGTGCCAGCAGTCAGAAACAGGGGGCGGCTAGCGGGAGTTACGAGCAGTACTTC
CASSQKQGAASGSYEQYF
>.|TRBV4-2|TRBD1|TRBJ2-7
TGTGCCAGCAGCCAGGTGGAGACAGGGGGCTACGAGCAGTACTTC
CASSQVETGGYEQYF
>.|TRBV11-2|TRBD1|TRBJ1-1
TGTGCCAGCAGCTTAGAAGGGGGCCGGAACACTGAAGCTTTCTTT
CASSLEGGRNTEAFF
>.|TRBV25-1|.|TRBJ1-5
TGTGCCAGCAGGGCGGGGGGGGGCAATCAGCCCCAGCATTTT
CASRAGGGNQPQHF
>.|TRBV19|TRBD1|TRBJ1-2
TGTGCCAGTAGTATTGACAGGGGAGCAACGCACGGCTACACCTTC
CASSIDRGATHGYTF
>.|TRBV28|.|TRBJ1-5
TGTGCCAGCAGTCTAGGACGGAGGGGTAGCAATCAGCCCCAGCATTTT
CASSLGRRGSNQPQHF
>few|TRBV5-6|.|TRBJ2-7
TGTGCCAGCAGCTTGGCCTTCGGCGAGCAGTACTTC
CASSLAFGEQYF
>.|TRBV10-1|TRBD2|TRBJ2-7
TGCGCCAGCAGTGTGCGGGGGACTAAAAATGTGCAGTACTTC
CASSVRGTKNVQYF
>.|TRBV11-2|TRBD2|TRBJ2-1
TGTGCCAGCAGCCCTCTGCGGGGGTACAATGAGCAGTTCTTC
CASSPLRGYNEQFF
>.|TRBV5-1|TRBD1|TRBJ2-2
TGCGCCAGCAGCCAGACAGGGGGCGCGGCCACCGGGGAGCTGTTTTTT
CASSQTGGAATGELFF
>.|TRBV27|.|TRBJ2-7
TGTGCCAGCAGCCTTGCAGGGTCCAGGTACGAGCAGTACTTC
CASSLAGSRYEQYF
>few|TRBV4-1|.|TRBJ1-5
TGCGCCAGCAGCCCACAGGGAAATCAGCCCCAGCATTTT
CASSPQGNQPQHF
>.|TRBV6-1|TRBD1|TRBJ2-7
TGTGCCAGCGATGGGACAGGGTACTACGAGCAGTACTTC
CASDGTGYYEQYF
>.|TRBV9|TRBD1|TRBJ1-3
TGTGCCAGCAGCGGTCGACCGACAGGGGGATCTGGAAACACCATATATTTT
CASSGRPTGGSGNTIYF
>once|TRBV6-5|.|TRBJ2-3
TGTGCCAGCAGTCCGGAAAGGGGCCGCACAGATACGCAGTATTTT
CASSPERGRTDTQYF
>.|TRBV7-9|.|TRBJ1-1
TGTGCCAGCAGCTTCTTTGGCGCGGGATCTGAAGCTTTCTTT
CASSFFGAGSEAFF
>.|TRBV2|TRBD1|TRBJ1-5
TGTGCCAGCAGATTAACAGGGGCCAGCAATCAGCCCCAGCATTTT
CASRLTGASNQPQHF
>.|TRBV29-1|.|TRBJ2-3
TGCAGCGTAAGCGGGCGACACACAGATACGCAGTATTTT
CSVSGRHTDTQYF
>.|TRBV19|.|TRBJ2-2
TGTGCCAGTAGTCTCTCGGTCGGGGAGCTGTTTTTT
CASSLSVGELFF
>.|TRBV6-5|.|TRBJ2-3
TGTGCCAGCGGCGCAGGGTTAGCCACAGATACGCAGTATTTT
CASGAGLATDTQYF
>few|TRBV30|.|TRBJ1-2
TGTGACTGGAGCATCACTGGAGGGCTAGGGGACGGCTATGGCTACACCTTC
CDWSITGGLGDGYGYTF
>.|TRBV4-1|TRBD1|TRBJ2-1
TGCGCCAGCAGCCATGGGTGGGACAGGGGTAACAATGAGCAGTTCTTC
CASSHGWDRGNNEQFF
>.|TRBV28|.|TRBJ2-1
TGTGCCAGCAGCTCCGGAGCTGCCGCCTACAATGAGCAGTTCTTC
CASSSGAAAYNEQFF
>once|TRBV10-3|.|TRBJ2-3
TGTGCCATCAGTCCAACTAGGGATCATACGCAGTATTTT
CAISPTRDHTQYF
>.|TRBV6-5|TRBD1|TRBJ2-1
TGTGCCAGCAGTTTCACAGGGGGACCCCCTTACAATGAGCAGTTCTTC
CASSFTGGPPYNEQFF
>.|TRBV5-6|.|TRBJ2-7
TGTGCCAGCAGCTTCCGGAGCTCCTACGAGCAGTACTTC
CASSFRSSYEQYF
>.|TRBV2|.|TRBJ2-5
TGTGCCAGCAGTGAATCGAGGGAACGGGACCAGTACTTC
CASSESRERDQYF
>.|TRBV4-1|TRBD1|TRBJ1-2
TGCGCCAGCAGCCAACTTCTTGGGGTGCAGGGGGTCTATGGCTACACCTTC
CASSQLLGVQGVYGYTF
>few|TRBV5-1|TRBD2|TRBJ2-3
TGCGCCAGCAGCCCCCCGGGACTAGCGGGAGGGACTGGCGCGTATTTT
CASSPPGLAGGTGAYF
>.|TRBV5-1|.|TRBJ2-6
TGCGCCAGCAGCCCCGCGGTCTCTGGGGCCAACGTCCTGACTTTC
CASSPAVSGANVLTF
>.|TRBV5-1|.|TRBJ1-4
TGCGCCAGCAGCTTGGAGGGGGTAGCGGAAAAACTGTTTTTT
CASSLEGVAEKLFF
>few|TRBV29-1|.|TRBJ1-2
TGCAGCGTTTCCATTGCCGGGACACCTCATGGCTACACCTTC
CSVSIAGTPHGYTF
>.|TRBV10-3|.|TRBJ1-1
TGTGCCATCAGTCCTTCACTTGAAGATGAAGCTTTCTTT
CAISPSLEDEAFF
>.|TRBV6-4|.|TRBJ2-3
TGTGCCATTTCACCCCCGGGACTTGAGGGTACGCAGTATTTT
CAISPPGLEGTQYF
>.|TRBV6-5|TRBD1|TRBJ1-2
TGTGCCAGCAGCCGGGACAGGATGGTCCATGGCTACACCTTC
CASSRDRMVHGYTF
>.|TRBV7-2|.|TRBJ1-1
TGTGCCAGCAGCTCTCTACGGGGGAGGTTGAACACTGAAGCTTTCTTT
CASSSLRGRLNTEAFF
>.|TRBV5-4|.|TRBJ1-1
TGTGCCAGCAGCTTGTCCGCAGGGCAAGTCACTGAAGCTTTCTTT
CASSLSAGQVTEAFF
>.|TRBV19|.|TRBJ1-5
TGTGCCAGTGACGACAAGTTTAATAGCAATCAGCCCCAGCATTTT
CASDDKFNSNQPQHF
>.|TRBV6-6|.|TRBJ1-3
TGTGCCAGCAGGCCCCCTGGTCGGGGAAACACCATATATTTT
CASRPPGRGNTIYF